Presented here are 2 T cell receptor beta chains from one specimen sequenced in a study of T-cell memory formation after mild COVID-19. Using its own MiXCR run on the 5' RACE reads, TCRdb lists one record per CDR3 protein. Of tens of thousands of distinct CDR3 sequences listed, 7.7% were seen once; the top ten hold 25% to 35%. The sequenced material came from PBMCs or a T cell subset sorted from them (not recorded which). Receptors were obtained from a man aged 18 to 30 who had mild COVID-19 (a few samples of this study predate the infection). Cell type and time point are not known.

The rearrangement uses TRBV14 and TRBJ2-3; 12 positions agree with TRBD2. This CDR3 has 17 amino acids. Germline CDR1 reads SGHDN; CDR2 reads FVKESK. V lost 0 bases to trimming and J lost 7 bases; unmatched junction nucleotides: 8. This chain's CDR3 is CASSQDLGLAGRNTQYF. CDR3 nucleotide sequence: TGTGCCAGCAGCCAAGACCTCGGACTAGCGGGAAGGAATACGCAGTATTTT.

This clonotype appeared many times. The chain recombines TRBV24-1 with TRBJ2-2; possible D gene TRBD2, 7 bases. The CDR3 totals 15 residues. Germline loops: CDR1 KGHDR, CDR2 SFDVKD. V gave up 3 bases and J gave up 2 bases, with 9 bases separating them. The CDR3 nucleotides are TGTGCCACCAGTGATACGGGGGGCAACACCGGGGAGCTGTTTTTT. Protein: CATSDTGGNTGELFF.